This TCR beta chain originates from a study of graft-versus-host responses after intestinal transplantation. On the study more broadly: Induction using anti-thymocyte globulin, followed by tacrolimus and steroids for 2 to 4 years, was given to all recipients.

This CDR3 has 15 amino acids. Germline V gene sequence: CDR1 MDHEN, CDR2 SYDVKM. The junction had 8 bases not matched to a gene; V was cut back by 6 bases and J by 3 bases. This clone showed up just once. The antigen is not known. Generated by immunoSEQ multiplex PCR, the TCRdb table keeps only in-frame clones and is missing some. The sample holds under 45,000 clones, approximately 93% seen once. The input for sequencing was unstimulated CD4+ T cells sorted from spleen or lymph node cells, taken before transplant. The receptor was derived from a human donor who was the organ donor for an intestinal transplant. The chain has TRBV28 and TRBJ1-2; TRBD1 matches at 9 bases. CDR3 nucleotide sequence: TGTGCCAGCAGCCTAACCGGGACAGGGCACTATGGCTACACCTTC. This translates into CASSLTGTGHYGYTF.